The sequence of this T cell receptor (beta chain) was determined in a study of T-cell memory formation after mild COVID-19. This clonotype was found many times. The junction and the germline gene differ at one end; a read error may be behind it. TCRdb recomputed calls from the 5' RACE reads with MiXCR, one row per CDR3 protein. The table has 250,000 to 300,000 distinct CDR3 sequences, about 16% seen once. The sample consisted of PBMCs or a T cell subset sorted from them (not recorded which). The clonotype comes from a young man who had mild COVID-19 (a few samples of this study predate the infection). Cell type and time point are not known.

CDR3 protein: CASSLGGSGNTIYF. Written as DNA, the CDR3 is TGTGCCAGCAGTTTAGGGGGCTCTGGAAACACCATATATTTT. The chain carries TRBV7-2 and TRBJ1-3, with D possibly matching TRBD1 (6 bases). The V gene's germline CDR1 is SGHTA and CDR2 FQGNSA. The CDR3 covers 14 residues.